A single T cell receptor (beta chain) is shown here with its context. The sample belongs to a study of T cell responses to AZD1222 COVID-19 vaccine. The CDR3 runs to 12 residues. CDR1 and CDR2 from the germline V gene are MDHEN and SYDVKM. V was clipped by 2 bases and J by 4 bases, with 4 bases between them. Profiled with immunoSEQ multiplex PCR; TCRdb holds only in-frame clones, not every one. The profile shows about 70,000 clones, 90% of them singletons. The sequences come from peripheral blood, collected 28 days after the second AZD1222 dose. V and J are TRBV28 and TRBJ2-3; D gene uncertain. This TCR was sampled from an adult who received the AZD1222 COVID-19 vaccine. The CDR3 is CASSLGADTQYF. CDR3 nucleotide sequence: TGTGCCAGCAGTTTAGGGGCAGATACGCAGTATTTT. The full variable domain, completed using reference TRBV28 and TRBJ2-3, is DVKVTQSSRYLVKRTGEKVFLECVQDMDHENMFWYRQDPGLGLRLIYFSYDVKMKEKGDIPEGYSVSREKKERFSLILESASTNQTSMYLCASSLGADTQYFGPGTRLTVL.